This T cell receptor (beta chain) was found in a study of T cells in Graves' hyperthyroidism and ophthalmopathy. Across the study: Initial diagnosis, before any treatment, was when peripheral blood was collected. Whole-study findings and limits: Blood also showed most of the thyroid clonotypes that were expanded above 0.001.

This clonotype was counted ten times or more. Its antigen is undetermined. CDR3 size: 16 residues. The ends lost 2 bases at V and 4 bases at J; junction bases unmatched: 6. Germline CDR1 MDHEN, CDR2 SYDVKM. Amplified regions were TCR beta CDR3 sequences from RNA transcripts. A set of HTBI primers served as the primers for a first-round RT-PCR of the TCR CDR3. MiXCR, run by TCRdb on the multiplex PCR reads, gives a single entry per CDR3 protein. This table has some 740,000 distinct CDR3 sequences, 14% appearing once. Hyperthyroidism in the patients, aged 18 to 65, was newly diagnosed and under 2 months in duration. For the diagnoses, clinical symptoms, serum thyroxine and TRAb, thyroid ultrasound and orbital computed tomography were used.

The receptor was isolated from a woman between 18 and 29 years old with Graves' hyperthyroidism. The J gene is TRBJ2-1, the V gene TRBV28; 9 positions match TRBD2. The sequenced sample was blood. In nucleotides, the CDR3 is TGTGCCAGCAGTTTAGCCTCTAGCGGGATATACAATGAGCAGTTCTTC. Residues: CASSLASSGIYNEQFF.